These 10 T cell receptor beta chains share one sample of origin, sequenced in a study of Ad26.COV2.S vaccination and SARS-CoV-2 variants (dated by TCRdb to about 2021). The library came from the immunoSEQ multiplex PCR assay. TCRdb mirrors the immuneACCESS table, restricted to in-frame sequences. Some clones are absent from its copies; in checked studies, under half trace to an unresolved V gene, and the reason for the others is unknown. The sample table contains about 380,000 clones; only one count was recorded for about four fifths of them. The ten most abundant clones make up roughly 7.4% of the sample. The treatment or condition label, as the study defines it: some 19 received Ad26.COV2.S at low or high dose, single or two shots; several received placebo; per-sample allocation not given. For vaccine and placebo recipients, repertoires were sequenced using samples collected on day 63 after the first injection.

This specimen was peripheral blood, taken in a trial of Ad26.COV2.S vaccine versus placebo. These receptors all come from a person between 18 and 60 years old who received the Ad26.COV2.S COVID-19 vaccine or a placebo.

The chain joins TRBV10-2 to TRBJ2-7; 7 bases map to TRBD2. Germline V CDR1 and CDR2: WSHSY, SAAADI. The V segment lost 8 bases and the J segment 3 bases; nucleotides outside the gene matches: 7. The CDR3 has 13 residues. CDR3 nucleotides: TGCGCCAGCGGCAGAGCGGGGTACTACGAGCAGTACTTC. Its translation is CASGRAGYYEQYF.

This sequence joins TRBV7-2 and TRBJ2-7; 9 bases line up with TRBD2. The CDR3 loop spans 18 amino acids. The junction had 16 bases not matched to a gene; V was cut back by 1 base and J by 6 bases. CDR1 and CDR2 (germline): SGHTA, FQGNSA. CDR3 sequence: CASSLGPSGNPRRLEQYF. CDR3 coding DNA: TGTGCCAGCAGCTTAGGTCCTAGCGGGAACCCTAGGCGTCTCGAGCAGTACTTC.

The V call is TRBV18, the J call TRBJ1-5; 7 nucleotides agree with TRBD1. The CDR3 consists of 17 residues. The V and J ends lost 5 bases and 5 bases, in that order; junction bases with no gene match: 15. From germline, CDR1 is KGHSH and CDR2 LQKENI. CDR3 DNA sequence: TGTGCCAGCTCAACTACTTCGACAGGGAGGGTGGATCAGCCCCAGCATTTT. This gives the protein CASSTTSTGRVDQPQHF.

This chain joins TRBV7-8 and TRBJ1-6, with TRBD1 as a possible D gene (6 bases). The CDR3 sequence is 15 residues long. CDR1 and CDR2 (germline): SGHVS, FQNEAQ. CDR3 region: CVSPPGEAYNSPLHF. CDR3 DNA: TGTGTCAGTCCCCCAGGGGAGGCCTATAATTCACCCCTCCACTTT.

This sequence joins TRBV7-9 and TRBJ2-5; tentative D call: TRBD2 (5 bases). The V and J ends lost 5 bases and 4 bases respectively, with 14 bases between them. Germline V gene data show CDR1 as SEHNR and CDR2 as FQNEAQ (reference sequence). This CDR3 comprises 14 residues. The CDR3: CASSPPTRLETQYF. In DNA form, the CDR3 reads TGTGCCAGCAGCCCGCCTACTAGGTTAGAGACCCAGTACTTC.

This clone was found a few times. The CDR3 reads CATSIRTGPNQPQHF. CDR3 sequence (DNA): TGTGCCACCAGCATCCGGACAGGTCCGAATCAGCCCCAGCATTTT. This chain joins TRBV15 and TRBJ1-5, with 7 bases identical to TRBD1. From germline, CDR1 is LNHNV and CDR2 YYDKDF (reference sequence). V shed 4 bases, J shed 4 bases, and the junction held 7 bases outside the gene matches. This CDR3 is built from 15 residues.

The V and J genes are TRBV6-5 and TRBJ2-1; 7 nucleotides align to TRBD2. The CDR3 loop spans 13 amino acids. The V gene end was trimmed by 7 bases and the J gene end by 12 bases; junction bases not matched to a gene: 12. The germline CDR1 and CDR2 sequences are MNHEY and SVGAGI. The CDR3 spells CASTTGGRIRQFF. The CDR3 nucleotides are TGTGCCAGCACGACTGGCGGGAGAATTAGGCAGTTCTTC.

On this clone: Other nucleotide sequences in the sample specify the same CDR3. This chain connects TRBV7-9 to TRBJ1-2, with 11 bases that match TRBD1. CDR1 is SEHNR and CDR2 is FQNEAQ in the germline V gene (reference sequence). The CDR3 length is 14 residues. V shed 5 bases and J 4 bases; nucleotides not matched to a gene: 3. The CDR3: CASSPGQGAYGYTF. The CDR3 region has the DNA TGTGCCAGCAGCCCCGGACAGGGGGCCTATGGCTACACCTTC.

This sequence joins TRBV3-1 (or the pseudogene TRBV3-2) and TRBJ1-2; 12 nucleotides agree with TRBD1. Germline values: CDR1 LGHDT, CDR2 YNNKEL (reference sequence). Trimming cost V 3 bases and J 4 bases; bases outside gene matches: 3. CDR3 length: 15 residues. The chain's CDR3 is CASSQGQGAGYGYTF. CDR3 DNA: TGTGCCAGCAGCCAGGGACAGGGGGCTGGCTATGGCTACACCTTC.

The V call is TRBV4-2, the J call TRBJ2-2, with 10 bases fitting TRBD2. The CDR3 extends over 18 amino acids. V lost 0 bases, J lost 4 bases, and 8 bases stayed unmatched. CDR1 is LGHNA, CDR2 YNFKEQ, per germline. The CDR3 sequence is CASSQEALAGEVTGELFF. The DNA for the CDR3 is TGTGCCAGCAGCCAAGAGGCTCTAGCGGGGGAGGTCACCGGGGAGCTGTTTTTT.